Shown below are 5 T cell receptor beta chains from a single sample sequenced in a study of T cell changes during pregnancy in multiple sclerosis. Sequencing was performed with immunoSEQ multiplex PCR; in TCRdb, only in-frame clones are kept and a portion is missing. The sample lists some 70,000 clones; roughly nine tenths were seen once. This material consisted of peripheral blood, taken before pregnancy. The receptors shown here come from a female donor with multiple sclerosis, enrolled in a pregnancy study.

The chain couples TRBV7-9 to TRBJ1-1; TRBD1 might be the D (5 bases). Trimming took 3 bases from V and 6 from J, leaving 11 bases between them. Germline CDR1 SEHNR, CDR2 FQNEAQ (reference sequence). This CDR3 spans 13 amino acids. The CDR3 spells CASSFQTVPEAFF. The CDR3 nucleotides are TGTGCCAGCAGCTTTCAGACAGTGCCTGAAGCTTTCTTT.

The chain is built from TRBV6-4 and TRBJ2-2; no clear D gene. CDR3 length equals 13 residues. Trimming pared 3 bases from V and 6 bases from J, leaving 8 bases between. Germline V gene sequence: CDR1 MRHNA, CDR2 SNTAGT. Here the CDR3 DNA reads TGTGCCAGCAGTGAAAGAGAATCCGGGGAGCTGTTTTTT. The encoded protein is CASSERESGELFF.

This clone was detected only once. The V gene is TRBV5-6, the J gene TRBJ2-5; the D is unclear. Trimming cost V 0 bases and J 4 bases, with 7 bases left between them. The CDR3 extends over 13 amino acids. The germline CDR1 and CDR2 sequences are SGHDT and YYEEEE. The CDR3 protein is CASSLDPGETQYF. CDR3 DNA: TGTGCCAGCAGCTTGGACCCGGGAGAGACCCAGTACTTC.

This chain uses TRBV7-9 with TRBJ1-5, with 9 nucleotides matching TRBD1. This CDR3 has 14 amino acids. CDR1 and CDR2 from the germline V gene are SEHNR and FQNEAQ (reference sequence). J lost 4 bases, V lost 5 bases, and 3 bases had no gene match. The CDR3 DNA reads as TGTGCCAGCAGCCGACAGGGGGTGAATCAGCCCCAGCATTTT. Its translation is CASSRQGVNQPQHF.

In this sample, this clone turned up a few times. The rearrangement uses TRBV5-6 and TRBJ1-2; D is ambiguous. The CDR3 has 15 amino acids. V was clipped by 4 bases and J by 2 bases, with 15 bases between them. Germline loops: CDR1 SGHDT, CDR2 YYEEEE. For the CDR3, the DNA is TGTGCCAGCAGCCGCACGTCCGCCCTAAACTATGGCTACACCTTC. This gives the protein CASSRTSALNYGYTF.